Listed here are 24 T cell receptor beta chains from one sample, sequenced in a study of blood T cell repertoires in COVID-19. Libraries were prepared by immunoSEQ multiplex PCR; TCRdb keeps only in-frame clonotypes and omits some of them. The sample yields 220,000 or so clones, roughly 86% seen once. Sequencing input: peripheral blood. These receptors originate from a woman aged 50 to 65 with COVID-19, enrolled during active disease.

The V and J genes are TRBV16 and TRBJ1-5; a weak D match, TRBD1 (6 bases). Trimming took off 2 bases at V and 0 bases at J, with 14 bases between the two ends. CDR1 and CDR2 (germline): KGHSY, FQNENV. This CDR3 is 17 amino acids long. CDR3 coding DNA: TGTGCCAGCAGCCAAATAGCGGGGGCTTATAGCAATCAGCCCCAGCATTTT. It translates to CASSQIAGAYSNQPQHF.

The V call is TRBV5-1, the J call TRBJ2-7, with TRBD1 matching over 7 bases. CDR1 is SGHRS and CDR2 is YFSETQ in the germline V gene. The V and J ends lost 2 bases and 1 base, in that order; junction bases with no gene match: 3. The CDR3 covers 14 residues. The CDR3 is CASSFGTESYEQYF. For the CDR3, the DNA is TGCGCCAGCAGCTTTGGGACAGAGTCCTACGAGCAGTACTTC. Full variable domain (remainder filled in from reference TRBV5-1 and TRBJ2-7): KAGVTQTPRYLIKTRGQQVTLSCSPISGHRSVSWYQQTPGQGLQFLFEYFSETQRNKGNFPGRFSGRQFSNSRSEMNVSTLELGDSALYLCASSFGTESYEQYFGPGTRLTVT.

The chain links TRBV19 to TRBJ2-6, with D tentatively TRBD1 (5 bases). The CDR3 covers 17 residues. V lost 3 bases and J lost 2, with 14 bases in between. Germline V lookup: CDR1 LNHDA, CDR2 SQIVND (reference sequence). The DNA for the CDR3 is TGTGCCAGTAGTATCCCCCAGGGATCGGCTGGGGCCAACGTCCTGACTTTC. Amino acids: CASSIPQGSAGANVLTF.

This clone has only a few counts. The J gene is TRBJ2-3, the V gene TRBV4-3; TRBD2 agrees at 9 bases. V shed 1 base, J shed 6 bases, and the junction held 2 bases outside the gene matches. This CDR3 spans 14 amino acids. Germline CDR1 reads LGHNA; CDR2 reads YSLEER. CDR3 amino acids: CASSQGGGADTQYF. The CDR3 region has the DNA TGCGCCAGCAGCCAAGGCGGGGGGGCGGATACGCAGTATTTT.

This chain joins TRBV19 and TRBJ1-2; 11 bases are a match to TRBD1. CDR3 size: 15 residues. In germline, CDR1 is LNHDA, CDR2 SQIVND (reference sequence). The junction had 5 bases not matched to a gene; V was cut back by 5 bases and J by 3 bases. CDR3 sequence reads: CASSRDRGDYYGYTF. The DNA of the CDR3 is TGTGCCAGTAGTCGGGACAGGGGGGACTACTATGGCTACACCTTC.

The chain has TRBV11-3 and TRBJ2-3; tentative D call: TRBD2 (6 bases). Trimming left V 3 bases short and J 4 bases short, with 14 bases between. CDR3 length equals 15 residues. Per the germline V gene, CDR1 is SGHNT and CDR2 is YENEEA. CDR3 sequence (DNA): TGTGCCAGCAGCTTTAGATCTACGGGAGCAGATACGCAGTATTTT. Translated: CASSFRSTGADTQYF.

CDR3 sequence reads: CASSQDGGQDNTDTQYF. The CDR3 nucleotides read TGTGCCAGCAGCCAAGATGGCGGACAGGATAACACAGATACGCAGTATTTT. The chain joins TRBV14 to TRBJ2-3; 7 positions agree with TRBD1. Trimming took 0 bases from V and 2 from J; bases not matched to a gene: 8. Germline assignment: CDR1 SGHDN and CDR2 FVKESK. CDR3 length equals 17 residues.

The rearrangement uses TRBV7-2 and TRBJ1-4; tentatively, D is TRBD1 (5 bases). Trimming left V 0 bases short and J 8 bases short, with 13 bases between. The germline V gene has CDR1 SGHTA and CDR2 FQGNSA. The CDR3 is 15 amino acids. CDR3 residues: CASSLAGGREEKLFF. As DNA, the CDR3 is TGTGCCAGCAGCTTAGCCGGGGGGAGGGAGGAAAAACTGTTTTTT.

This clone was found once. V is TRBV18 and J is TRBJ1-2, with a weak D call TRBD1 (6 bases). With 3 bases removed from V and 2 bases from J, the gap between germline ends came to 13 bases. The CDR3 runs to 15 residues. The V gene's germline CDR1 is KGHSH and CDR2 LQKENI. In nucleotides, the CDR3 is TGTGCCAGCTCACCCTCGAGGACAGCAAACTATGGCTACACCTTC. Amino acid sequence: CASSPSRTANYGYTF.

The V gene is TRBV15, the J gene TRBJ1-5; 10 bases line up with TRBD1. Trimming at V came to 0 bases and at J to 8 bases, leaving 16 bases not matched to a gene. The CDR3 runs 19 residues. In germline, CDR1 is LNHNV, CDR2 YYDKDF (reference sequence). The CDR3 DNA reads as TGTGCCACCAGCAGAGATCAGGGGGCCGGGACAGGGGTATTCGAGCCCCAGCATTTT. It yields the protein CATSRDQGAGTGVFEPQHF.

This rearrangement joins TRBV27 to TRBJ2-3; the D gene is possibly TRBD1 (5 bases). V lost 7 bases and J 2 bases, leaving 10 bases between the germline ends. CDR1 is MNHEY, CDR2 SMNVEV, per germline (reference sequence). This CDR3 contains 13 residues. CDR3 region: CASNRPSTDTQYF. In DNA form, the CDR3 reads TGTGCCAGCAACAGGCCTTCCACAGATACGCAGTATTTT.

This clone was seen only a few times. The chain carries TRBV19 and TRBJ2-1; 12 bases align to TRBD2. V dropped 0 bases and J dropped 9; count of bases not matched to a gene: 6. This CDR3 spans 16 amino acids. CDR1 LNHDA and CDR2 SQIVND come from the germline V gene (reference sequence). The CDR3 coding sequence is TGTGCCAGTAGTATAGATCGGCTAGCGGGGGGGCTTGAGCAGTTCTTC. Protein product: CASSIDRLAGGLEQFF.

The chain links TRBV11-3 to TRBJ1-1, with D uncertain. The germline V gene encodes CDR1 SGHNT and CDR2 YENEEA. Between the trimmed V and J ends, which lost 4 bases and 5 bases, there was a span of 11 bases. The CDR3 sequence is 13 residues long. The CDR3 loop is CASSSPPRTEAFF. The DNA for the CDR3 is TGTGCCAGCAGCTCCCCCCCTAGGACTGAAGCTTTCTTT.

The chain joins TRBV27 to TRBJ1-6, with 7 nucleotides matching TRBD1. CDR1 MNHEY and CDR2 SMNVEV come from the germline V gene (reference sequence). V was clipped by 6 bases and J by 2 bases; unmatched bases: 4. The CDR3 is 15 amino acids. CDR3 region: CASRATGAYNSPLHF. CDR3 coding DNA: TGTGCCAGCAGAGCCACAGGGGCCTATAATTCACCCCTCCACTTT.

The V gene is TRBV24-1, the J gene TRBJ2-4, with 7 nucleotides matching TRBD1. CDR3 length: 13 amino acids. Germline lookup yields CDR1 KGHDR and CDR2 SFDVKD. After removal of 7 bases from V and 9 bases from J, the junction contained 8 bases not matched to a gene. CDR3 bases: TGTGCCACCAGCCTTAGGGACAGTGGCATTCAGTACTTC. Protein sequence: CATSLRDSGIQYF.

The chain has TRBV6-5 and TRBJ1-2; D possibly corresponds to TRBD1 (5 bases). Trimming removed 0 bases from V and 7 bases from J, with 15 bases in between. This CDR3 contains 15 residues. CDR1 is MNHEY, CDR2 SVGAGI, per germline. CDR3 sequence: CASSYSPRVYSGYTF. Written as DNA, the CDR3 is TGTGCCAGCAGTTACTCGCCCAGGGTCTATTCTGGCTACACCTTC.

The J gene is TRBJ2-5, the V gene TRBV10-2, with 15 bases aligning to TRBD2. Germline CDR1 reads WSHSY; CDR2 reads SAAADI. This CDR3 contains 15 residues. The ends lost 8 bases at V and 5 bases at J; junction bases unmatched: 6. The CDR3 DNA is TGCGCCAGCGGAGGACTAGCGGGGGGGTTGGAGACCCAGTACTTC. This translates into CASGGLAGGLETQYF.

This clone was counted only a few times. The chain recombines TRBV5-4 with TRBJ2-7, with 12 bases that match TRBD2. Germline CDR1 and CDR2: SGHNT and YYREEE (reference sequence). Trimming removed 2 bases from V and 3 bases from J; junction bases left unmatched: 6. The CDR3 extends over 16 amino acids. CDR3 residues: CASSFNPTSGGYEQYF. CDR3 coding DNA: TGTGCCAGCAGCTTTAATCCGACTAGCGGGGGCTACGAGCAGTACTTC.

The chain employs TRBV27 and TRBJ2-2, with D uncertain. The V and J ends lost 1 base and 5 bases respectively, with 11 bases between them. The CDR3 sequence is 15 residues long. Per the germline V gene, CDR1 is MNHEY and CDR2 is SMNVEV (reference sequence). CDR3 coding DNA: TGTGCCAGCAGTTTATGGGCAGGCAATACCGGGGAGCTGTTTTTT. Its protein product is CASSLWAGNTGELFF.

This sequence joins TRBV6-8 and TRBJ1-6; 7 bases are shared with TRBD1. Germline values: CDR1 MNHGY, CDR2 SAAAGT. CDR3 size: 14 residues. The junction had 9 bases not matched to a gene; V was cut back by 6 bases and J by 10 bases. The CDR3 nucleotides are TGTGCCAGCAGCTCAGGGGGGAATTGGTCACCCCTCCACTTT. This translates into CASSSGGNWSPLHF.

This chain connects TRBV5-1 to TRBJ1-2, with D perhaps TRBD1 (6 bases). This CDR3 contains 14 residues. CDR1 and CDR2 from the germline V gene are SGHRS and YFSETQ. Trimming took 2 bases from V and 2 from J, leaving 10 bases between them. Here the CDR3 DNA reads TGCGCCAGCAGCTTTGACAGGACGAACTATGGCTACACCTTC. Protein product: CASSFDRTNYGYTF.

The chain combines TRBV11-2 with TRBJ2-3; D unclear. CDR1 is SGHAT, CDR2 FQNNGV, per germline. The CDR3 totals 11 residues. The V end was cut by 6 bases, the J end by 11 bases, with 12 bases between. Here the CDR3 DNA reads TGTGCCAGCAGTTCTACCTTAGAGCAGTATTTT. Encoded protein: CASSSTLEQYF.

This clone occurred once. The chain uses TRBV28 and TRBJ1-2, with TRBD1 matching 8 bases. This CDR3 is 17 amino acids long. Germline V gene sequence: CDR1 MDHEN, CDR2 SYDVKM. The junction had 16 bases not matched to a gene; V was cut back by 6 bases and J by 4 bases. CDR3 sequence reads: CASSNRDRSRRGYGYTF. CDR3 bases: TGTGCCAGCAGCAATAGGGACAGGAGCCGCCGAGGCTATGGCTACACCTTC.

The V gene is TRBV5-1, the J gene TRBJ2-1; TRBD2 matches at 9 bases. V trimming: 7 bases; J trimming: 5 bases; junction bases outside the gene matches: 4. CDR3 size: 13 residues. Germline values: CDR1 SGHRS, CDR2 YFSETQ. This CDR3 reads CASAGGINNEQFF. CDR3 nucleotide sequence: TGCGCCAGCGCGGGGGGGATAAACAATGAGCAGTTCTTC. The entire variable domain, with the rest obtained from reference TRBV5-1 and TRBJ2-1, is as follows: KAGVTQTPRYLIKTRGQQVTLSCSPISGHRSVSWYQQTPGQGLQFLFEYFSETQRNKGNFPGRFSGRQFSNSRSEMNVSTLELGDSALYLCASAGGINNEQFFGPGTRLTVL.